The rows below give T cell receptor beta chains drawn from one sample of a study of cytomegalovirus exposure and HLA in healthy donors. Clones were sequenced by immunoSEQ multiplex PCR, and TCRdb holds only the in-frame ones, with some missing. The top ten hold approximately 3% of the sample, which has 190,000 or so clones, about four fifths seen once. Sample: PBMCs. These receptors were obtained from a woman aged 18-30 years in good health and CMV-seropositive. Both conserved end residues are part of each CDR3. Clone size is stated in some rows and not others, as once, few, many or a class when expanded.

.	12	TRBV19	CASTPGGGEQYF
.	16	TRBV9	CASSVGTGIGSGELFF
.	13	TRBV6-1	CASSLPWAMTQYF
few	13	TRBV9	CASSGPNGQPQYF
.	14	TRBV7-9	CASSSRVKNTEAFF
.	11	TRBV2	CASGGRYEQFF
.	14	TRBV13	CASSLTGGQETQYF
.	13	TRBV5-6	CASSLGQGYTQYF
.	15	TRBV18	CASSAGGSYNSPLHF
.	15	TRBV7-9	CASRRQGAEHTEAFF
.	15	TRBV10-2	CASSGRDPWNYGYTF
few	13	TRBV4-2	CASSQATGGAPYF
.	13	TRBV18	CASSLKANTEAFF
.	16	TRBV6-6	CASTKVASARSYEQYF
once	14	TRBV19	CASRVAWGSNEQFF